The present T cell receptor beta chain was sequenced within a study of blood T cell repertoires in COVID-19 (dated by TCRdb to the early 2020s). In the study overall: Collaborator samples came from the United States, Italy and Spain and covered acute and convalescent phases of COVID-19. The material from the prospective study consisted of cDNA or gDNA derived from T cells, B-cell-depleted T cells, or PBMCs. Deeply sampled blood TCRbeta repertoires from subjects exposed to, actively infected with, or recovered from COVID-19 were included in the dataset. A freely available public database, intended as a resource for researchers studying the immune response to SARS-CoV-2, is where the repertoires were released. The samples were drawn from the first 160 participants of the ongoing ImmuneRACE study and from roughly 1,300 subjects provided by 6 global collaborators. A de-identified subject ID, COVID-19 status, age in years and sex were almost always included in the sample metadata. Where available, HLA class I and class II types were taken from metadata supplied by the sample provider and were not determined by assay-based typing.

As for this clone: The specificity of this receptor is unknown. Per-base quality was not reported, and no clone a single base away is much larger than it.

Study-wide findings and limitations: How much clinical and demographic metadata was included differed by source and by participant, and the metadata was provided uncurated.

CDR1 and CDR2, per the germline V gene, are SGHRS and YFSETQ. V was cut back by 10 bases and J by 0 bases, leaving a gap of 14 bases between them. From its cysteine to its phenylalanine, the CDR3 spans 13 amino acids. CDR3 DNA only is kept here, 39 bases in frame from base 1. TCRbeta CDR3 regions were amplified from genomic DNA by means of the immunoSEQ Assay, a bias-controlled multiplex PCR. As for how the authors treated the data: Nucleated cell counts per sample were estimated from amplification of reference gene primers within the assay. To quantify the absolute abundance of each unique TCRbeta CDR3 rearrangement, sequence reads were collapsed and filtered. For each sample, productive Simpson clonality was calculated by taking the square root of Simpson's diversity index across productive rearrangements. TCRdb stores this immuneACCESS table with in-frame sequences only. Part of the clones is absent; in the studies checked, under half of the shortfall reflects unresolved V genes, and no reason is known for the rest. That table supplies the V and J calls and clone size; D and trimming were determined from the DNA. This sample gives about 190,000 clones in total; almost 80% of them show up just once. The top ten clones comprise around 15% of the sample.

The collaborating institutions used their own protocols to collect whole blood in K2EDTA tubes. For TCRbeta analysis, collaborator samples were shipped as frozen whole blood, as isolated PBMCs, or as DNA extracted from either sample type. The rearrangement combines TRBV5-1 with TRBJ2-7; TRBD1 could be the D gene, as 6 bases match. The receptor was derived from a man aged 60-69 years with active or convalescent COVID-19. Sequencing was carried out using peripheral blood. The CDR3 loop reads CAFGDNPSYEQYF. The nucleotides read TGCGCCTTTGGGGACAACCCCTCCTACGAGCAGTACTTC.